This T cell receptor (beta chain) was recovered during a study of blood T cells in healthy people across ages. Isolation of PBMCs gave at least 7 million cells per sample. Combining a sample-barcoded 5' primer with a J-beta primer mix, a second PCR ran for roughly 7 to 12 cycles. A tag from a template-switch adaptor with 12 random nucleotides marked each cDNA molecule. Using its own MiXCR run on the 5' RACE reads, TCRdb lists one record per CDR3 protein. The sample records about 900,000 distinct CDR3 sequences, 62% being singletons. With 4 bases removed from V and 14 bases from J, the gap between germline ends came to 21 bases. CDR1 is MNHNY and CDR2 is SVGAGI in the germline V gene (reference sequence). This CDR3 spans 15 amino acids.

Material: blood. The chain has TRBV6-6 and TRBJ1-6; D is ambiguous. This receptor was identified in a man younger than 40 in good health. The CDR3 here is CASSFRAGRQLALHF. The CDR3 DNA follows: TGTGCCAGCAGTTTTCGGGCGGGCAGGCAGTTGGCCCTCCACTTT.